A selection of T cell receptor beta chains follows, all from one sample in a study of T cell clones after liver transplantation. Clones were read by immunoSEQ multiplex PCR, and TCRdb kept only the in-frame ones, dropping some. The data contain under 90,000 clones, about 80% of them singletons. The material sequenced was CD4+ T cells from blood, taken before liver transplant. The origin of the receptors is a human donor who received a liver transplant. CDR3s include the opening cysteine and the closing phenylalanine or tryptophan. D genes are given only for firm matches. Size is stated for part of the rows, as once, few or many counts, or as a class when the clone is expanded.

cdr3_nt cdr3_aa j_call clone_size cdr3_length v_call d_call
TGTGCCAGCAGCTCACAGCGGTACACTGAAGCTTTCTTT CASSSQRYTEAFF TRBJ1-1 - 13 TRBV7-6 -
TGTGCCAGCAGTTTTGACAGGCCCTACTCTGGAAACACCATATATTTT CASSFDRPYSGNTIYF TRBJ1-3 - 16 TRBV7-9 -
TGCGCCTCCAGAAGAGGGGTGGACGGAAACACCATATATTTT CASRRGVDGNTIYF TRBJ1-3 - 14 TRBV5-1 -
TGTGCCAGCAGTTCCCCTCCGGGGCGTACAGATACGCAGTATTTT CASSSPPGRTDTQYF TRBJ2-3 - 15 TRBV28 -
TGTGCCAGCTCACCACAAGGGGGGGCTTACAATGAGCAGTTCTTC CASSPQGGAYNEQFF TRBJ2-1 - 15 TRBV18 -
TGCGCCAGCAGTGAATTATCCTACGAGCAGTACTTC CASSELSYEQYF TRBJ2-7 - 12 TRBV10-2 -
TGTGCCAGCTCACCCGACGGCAATCAGCCCCAGCATTTT CASSPDGNQPQHF TRBJ1-5 - 13 TRBV18 -
TGTGCCAGCAGTTTTTCTTTGGGGGGCGCCTATGGCTACACCTTC CASSFSLGGAYGYTF TRBJ1-2 - 15 TRBV27 -
TGTGCCAGCAGCCCCGCCCTGGGACCTCAATATGGCTACACCTTC CASSPALGPQYGYTF TRBJ1-2 - 15 TRBV7-2 -
TGTGCCAGTACCGATCCCCGGGACAGGGGGGCAGATACGCAGTATTTT CASTDPRDRGADTQYF TRBJ2-3 - 16 TRBV19 TRBD1
TGTGCCAGCAGCTTTTCCACAGATACGCAGTATTTT CASSFSTDTQYF TRBJ2-3 - 12 TRBV5-4 -
TGTGCCAGCAGTGACGGACAGCGCAATCAGCCCCAGCATTTT CASSDGQRNQPQHF TRBJ1-5 few 14 TRBV27 -
TGTGCCATCTCCCGGGGATCCTACGAGCAGTACTTC CAISRGSYEQYF TRBJ2-7 - 12 TRBV10-3 -
TGTGCCAGCAGCCGGACTAGCGGGACAAAGGATGAGCAGTTCTTC CASSRTSGTKDEQFF TRBJ2-1 - 15 TRBV5-4 TRBD2
TGCAGCGTTGAGGGAGGCAGCGGGAGCGCAGATACGCAGTATTTT CSVEGGSGSADTQYF TRBJ2-3 - 15 TRBV29-1 TRBD2
TGTGCCAGCAGTCCCCGGGACAGGGGGCTCGATGAGCAGTTCTTC CASSPRDRGLDEQFF TRBJ2-1 few 15 TRBV28 TRBD1
TGTGCCAGCAGCTTACCAGGGGCCCTAGAAGAGACCCAGTACTTC CASSLPGALEETQYF TRBJ2-5 - 15 TRBV11-1 -
TGTGCCAGCAGCGTAGCTAGTCTAGCGGGAGAGGTTGAGCAGTTCTTC CASSVASLAGEVEQFF TRBJ2-1 - 16 TRBV9 TRBD2
TGCGCCAGCAGCTTGGGACAGGGGGACGAGCAGTACTTC CASSLGQGDEQYF TRBJ2-7 - 13 TRBV5-1 TRBD1
TGTGCCAGCAGACCCTTTGAGGCGGGAGGGCCTCACAATGAGCAGTTCTTC CASRPFEAGGPHNEQFF TRBJ2-1 - 17 TRBV7-2 TRBD2
TGTGCCACTCAGGGAGGGACTAGCGGGAGGAGCTCCTACAATGAGCAGTTCTTC CATQGGTSGRSSYNEQFF TRBJ2-1 - 18 TRBV7-2 TRBD2
TGCGCCAGCAGCCAAGTTTCAGGGTCGGGCACTGAAGCTTTCTTT CASSQVSGSGTEAFF TRBJ1-1 - 15 TRBV4-3 -
TGTGCCAGCAGCGTCGGGACTTCTGATGGCACTGAAGCTTTCTTT CASSVGTSDGTEAFF TRBJ1-1 once 15 TRBV9 -
TGTGCCAGCAGTTACCGCACAGATACGCAGTATTTT CASSYRTDTQYF TRBJ2-3 - 12 TRBV28 -
TGTGCCAGCAGCTTAGGGCACGGGTCACAAGAGACCCAGTACTTC CASSLGHGSQETQYF TRBJ2-5 - 15 TRBV7-8 -
TGTGCCAGCGGGTCAGGGGTAGGCATAAGGAACACCGGGGAGCTGTTTTTT CASGSGVGIRNTGELFF TRBJ2-2 once 17 TRBV2 -
TGTGCCACCCTCGGAATTCCGGGACAGGGCTACACCTTC CATLGIPGQGYTF TRBJ1-2 - 13 TRBV6-1 TRBD1
TGTGCCAGCTCAGGACAGGGTAGCGAGGATGAGCAGTTCTTC CASSGQGSEDEQFF TRBJ2-1 - 14 TRBV18 TRBD1
TGTGCCAGTAGTGGCGACAGGCAGCCCCAGCATTTT CASSGDRQPQHF TRBJ1-5 - 12 TRBV19 -
TGTGCCAGCACCCGGGACGGCGACTACAATGAGCAGTTCTTC CASTRDGDYNEQFF TRBJ2-1 - 14 TRBV27 -
TGTGCCAGCAGCTTACAGGGGACCGCCTTCACAGATACGCAGTATTTT CASSLQGTAFTDTQYF TRBJ2-3 - 16 TRBV7-8 -
TGTGCCAGCAGTTATCACGGCCAGACCCCCACCGGGGAGCTGTTTTTT CASSYHGQTPTGELFF TRBJ2-2 - 16 TRBV6-5 -
TGTGCCAGCAGTCGCCGTTATCAGCCCCAGCATTTT CASSRRYQPQHF TRBJ1-5 - 12 TRBV2 -
TGTGCCAGCAGCTTACGCTTTTTAACGGCAGGGTCCTACGAGCAGTACTTC CASSLRFLTAGSYEQYF TRBJ2-7 - 17 TRBV11-2 -
TGCGCCAGCAGCTTGGGCGGGACAGGGGGCGCTTGGGAGACCCAGTACTTC CASSLGGTGGAWETQYF TRBJ2-5 - 17 TRBV5-1 TRBD1